This T cell receptor (beta chain) was observed in a study of cytomegalovirus exposure and HLA in healthy donors. The length of the CDR3 is 17 residues. Germline CDR1 and CDR2: SGHRS and YFSETQ. V was clipped by 6 bases and J by 9 bases, with 30 bases between them. This clone occurred a few times. PCR primers comprised 60 Vbeta and 13 Jbeta primers. This table comes from immunoSEQ multiplex PCR, and its TCRdb copy is limited to in-frame clones, with some not included. The data contain about 120,000 clones, approximately 8% of them singletons. The source of this sequence is a woman aged 35 to 49 in good health and CMV-seropositive. The sequencing input was PBMCs. The V call is TRBV5-1, the J call TRBJ1-2; D remains unclear. The CDR3 is CASNPQKQSSEVWRYTF. The CDR3 DNA is TGCGCCAGCAACCCCCAGAAGCAATCGTCTGAGGTATGGCGCTACACCTTC.